A selection of T cell receptor beta chains follows, all from one sample in a study of tumor-infiltrating T cells and Merkel cell polyomavirus. This table comes from immunoSEQ multiplex PCR, and its TCRdb copy is limited to in-frame clones, with some not included. The repertoire holds about 25,000 clones, with nearly 90% as singletons. Sequences were obtained from lymph node tissue. The receptors were sampled from a man over 45 with Merkel cell carcinoma. The CDR3 runs from the conserved cysteine through the conserved F or W. A D gene is named only where the DNA matches it firmly. Size is omitted from some rows. Given values are once, few, many or a class for expanded clones.

CASSIRTGGGNTGELFF TGTGCCAGCAGTATTCGGACAGGGGGCGGCAACACCGGGGAGCTGTTTTTT TRBV11-2 TRBD1 - TRBJ2-2
CRGEANYGYTF TGCAGGGGGGAGGCTAACTATGGCTACACCTTC TRBV20-1 - - TRBJ1-2
CAAQSGSSYEQYF TGTGCCGCGCAATCCGGGAGTTCCTACGAGCAGTACTTC TRBV6-1 - few TRBJ2-7
CASSLISGRSTDTQYF TGTGCCAGCAGTTTGATCAGCGGGAGAAGCACAGATACGCAGTATTTT TRBV28 TRBD2 - TRBJ2-3
CASSLAGTGGEETQYF TGCGCCAGCAGCTTGGCCGGGACAGGGGGCGAGGAGACCCAGTACTTC TRBV5-1 TRBD1 - TRBJ2-5
CASSLWTGLGEGELFF TGTGCCAGCAGTTTATGGACAGGGTTGGGGGAAGGGGAGCTGTTTTTT TRBV27 TRBD1 - TRBJ2-2
CASSRRDPHQPQHF TGTGCCAGTAGCCGGAGGGACCCGCATCAGCCCCAGCATTTT TRBV19 - - TRBJ1-5
CASSLPRDSAKGYGYTF TGTGCCAGCAGTTTACCCCGGGACAGCGCCAAGGGCTATGGCTACACCTTC TRBV28 TRBD1 - TRBJ1-2
CASSAKPDGTDTQYF TGTGCCAGCAGTGCCAAGCCCGATGGCACAGATACGCAGTATTTT TRBV6-4 - - TRBJ2-3
CASSEAAGDYNEQFF TGTGCCAGCAGTGAAGCAGCGGGGGATTACAATGAGCAGTTCTTC TRBV6-1 TRBD2 - TRBJ2-1
CASSFIAGTDTQYF TGCGCCAGCAGCTTCATAGCGGGCACAGATACGCAGTATTTT TRBV5-1 - - TRBJ2-3
CASSIRRMGTALNTGELFF TGTGCCAGTAGTATCCGGAGGATGGGAACGGCGCTGAACACCGGGGAGCTGTTTTTT TRBV19 - - TRBJ2-2
CSGGQEYGYTF TGCAGTGGCGGACAGGAATATGGCTACACCTTC TRBV20-1 TRBD1 - TRBJ1-2
CATRRGGGNQPQHF TGTGCCACGAGACGGGGGGGCGGCAATCAGCCCCAGCATTTT TRBV6-5 - medium-sized TRBJ1-5
CASIRDRGIYEQYF TGTGCCAGCATCAGGGACAGGGGGATCTACGAGCAGTACTTC TRBV6-1 TRBD1 - TRBJ2-7